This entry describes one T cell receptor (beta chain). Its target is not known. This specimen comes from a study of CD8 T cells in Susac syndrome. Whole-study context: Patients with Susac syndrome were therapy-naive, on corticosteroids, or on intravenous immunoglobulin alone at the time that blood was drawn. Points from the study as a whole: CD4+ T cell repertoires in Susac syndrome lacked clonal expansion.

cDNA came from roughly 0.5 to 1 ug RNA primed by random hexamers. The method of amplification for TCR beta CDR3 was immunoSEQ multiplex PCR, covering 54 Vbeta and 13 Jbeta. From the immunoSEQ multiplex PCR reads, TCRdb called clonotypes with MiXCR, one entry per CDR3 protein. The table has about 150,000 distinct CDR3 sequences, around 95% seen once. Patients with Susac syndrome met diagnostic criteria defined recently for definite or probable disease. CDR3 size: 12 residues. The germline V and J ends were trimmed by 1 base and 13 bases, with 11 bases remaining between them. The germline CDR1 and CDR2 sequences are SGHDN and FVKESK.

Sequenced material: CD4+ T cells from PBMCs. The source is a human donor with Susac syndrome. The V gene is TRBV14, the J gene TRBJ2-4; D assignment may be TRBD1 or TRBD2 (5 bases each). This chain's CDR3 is CASSQGLRGQYF. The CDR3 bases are TGTGCCAGCAGCCAAGGATTGAGGGGACAGTACTTC.